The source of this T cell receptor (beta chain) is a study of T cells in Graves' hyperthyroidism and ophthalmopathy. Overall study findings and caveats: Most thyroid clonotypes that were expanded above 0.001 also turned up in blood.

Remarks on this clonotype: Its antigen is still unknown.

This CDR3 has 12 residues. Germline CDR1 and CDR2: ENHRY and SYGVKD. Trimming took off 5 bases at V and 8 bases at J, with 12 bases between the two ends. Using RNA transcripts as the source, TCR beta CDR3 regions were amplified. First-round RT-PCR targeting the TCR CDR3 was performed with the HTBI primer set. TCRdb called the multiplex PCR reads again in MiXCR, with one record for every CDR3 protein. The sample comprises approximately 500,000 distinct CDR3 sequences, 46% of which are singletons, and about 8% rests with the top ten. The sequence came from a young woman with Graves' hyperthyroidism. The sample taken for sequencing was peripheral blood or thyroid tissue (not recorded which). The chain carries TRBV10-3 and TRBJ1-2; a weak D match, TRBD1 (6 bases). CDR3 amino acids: CAISTGKGGYTF. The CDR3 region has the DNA TGTGCCATCAGTACAGGGAAAGGAGGCTACACCTTC.